These 20 T cell receptor beta chains came from one sample sequenced in a study of T cells in localized non-small cell lung cancer (dated by TCRdb to the early 2020s). Libraries were built with the immunoSEQ multiplex PCR assay. Not all clones reach the TCRdb copy of this immuneACCESS table, which keeps in-frame sequences only. Checked studies attribute under half of the gap to unresolved V genes and leave the rest unexplained. A total of approximately 2,300 clones appear in this sample, roughly 18% of them only once. The ten most abundant clones make up about a tenth of the sample. The starting material was normal lung tissue next to the tumor, obtained before any cancer treatment. The receptor source for this set is a man aged 40 to 70 with stage I squamous cell lung carcinoma.

V is TRBV19 and J is TRBJ1-2; D is ambiguous. This CDR3 contains 12 residues. CDR1 is LNHDA, CDR2 SQIVND, per germline (reference sequence). The V gene lost 5 bases and the J gene lost 4 bases, with 8 bases spanning the gap. CDR3 coding DNA: TGTGCCAGTAGTGACAAATCCTATGGCTACACCTTC. Protein sequence: CASSDKSYGYTF. The variable domain in full, completed from reference TRBV19 and TRBJ1-2, reads DGGITQSPKYLFRKEGQNVTLSCEQNLNHDAMYWYRQDPGQGLRLIYYSQIVNDFQKGDIAEGYSVSREKKESFPLTVTSAQKNPTAFYLCASSDKSYGYTFGSGTRLTVV.

This clone was detected ten times or more. This chain connects TRBV11-3 to TRBJ2-1; 11 nucleotides line up with TRBD1. This CDR3 has 15 amino acids. The V gene end was trimmed by 3 bases and the J gene end by 7 bases; junction bases not matched to a gene: 5. CDR1 is SGHNT and CDR2 is YENEEA in the germline V gene. The CDR3 protein is CASSFRTGGGNEQFF. DNA of the CDR3: TGTGCCAGCAGCTTTAGGACAGGGGGCGGAAATGAGCAGTTCTTC.

In this sample, this clone is medium-sized. This chain uses TRBV11-3 with TRBJ2-1; D ambiguous. The CDR3 has 14 residues. Germline V gene sequence: CDR1 SGHNT, CDR2 YENEEA. The V and J ends lost 3 bases and 0 bases respectively, with 6 bases between them. The CDR3 protein is CASSLESSYNEQFF. DNA for the CDR3: TGTGCCAGCAGCTTGGAGAGCTCCTACAATGAGCAGTTCTTC.

In its sample, this clone ranks as medium-sized (0.01 to 0.1%). The chain links TRBV6-8 to TRBJ2-7, with 13 nucleotides matching TRBD2. The germline V gene encodes CDR1 MNHGY and CDR2 SAAAGT. CDR3 size: 15 residues. V was pared by 6 bases and J by 4 bases, with 6 bases of the junction left unmatched. CDR3 DNA: TGTGCCAGCAGCCCTAGGACTAGCGGGAGTTACGAGCAGTACTTC. Its protein product is CASSPRTSGSYEQYF.

A few counts support this clone. This chain connects TRBV30 to TRBJ1-5; D gene ambiguous. Trimming stripped 3 bases from V and 4 bases from J, with 7 bases between. The germline gives CDR1 GTSNPN, CDR2 SVGIG (reference sequence). CDR3 size: 12 residues. CDR3 in DNA: TGTGCCTGGAGCGCGGGTAATCAGCCCCAGCATTTT. Translation gives CAWSAGNQPQHF.

V usage is TRBV5-1 and J usage is TRBJ2-2; D unresolved. The CDR3 length is 14 residues. The V end was cut by 0 bases, the J end by 5 bases, with 8 bases between. Germline V gene lookup returns CDR1 SGHRS and CDR2 YFSETQ. The CDR3 nucleotides read TGCGCCAGCAGCTTGGAGAGGTCGACCGGGGAGCTGTTTTTT. Protein sequence: CASSLERSTGELFF.

V usage is TRBV30 and J usage is TRBJ2-1, with a weak D call TRBD1 (6 bases). From germline, CDR1 is GTSNPN and CDR2 SVGIG (reference sequence). This CDR3 is 14 amino acids long. V was pared by 4 bases and J by 6 bases, with 16 bases between. The CDR3, as DNA: TGTGCCTGGACTGCAGGGGTTATCTTCAATGAGCAGTTCTTC. It yields the protein CAWTAGVIFNEQFF.

The V and J genes are TRBV19 and TRBJ2-3; 7 nucleotides align to TRBD2. Germline V lookup: CDR1 LNHDA, CDR2 SQIVND (reference sequence). The J segment lost 0 bases and the V segment lost 4 bases, leaving 10 bases of the junction unmatched. CDR3 size: 17 residues. CDR3 DNA: TGTGCCAGTAGTAAGGGTAGTGCCGGGAGGAGCACAGATACGCAGTATTTT. Its translation: CASSKGSAGRSTDTQYF.

The chain has TRBV11-3 and TRBJ2-5, with 9 bases that match TRBD1. This CDR3 is 15 amino acids long. V shed 5 bases, J shed 5 bases, and the junction held 9 bases outside the gene matches. From germline, CDR1 is SGHNT and CDR2 YENEEA. Written as DNA, the CDR3 is TGTGCCAGCAGCCCCCCGGGACAGGGATGGGAGACCCAGTACTTC. It encodes CASSPPGQGWETQYF.

This clone is medium-sized (0.01 to 0.1%) within its sample. The V and J genes are TRBV6-8 and TRBJ1-4; D is possibly TRBD1 (5 bases). V was pared by 5 bases and J by 9 bases, with 13 bases between. The length of the CDR3 is 13 residues. CDR1 and CDR2 from the germline V gene are MNHGY and SAAAGT. The DNA for the CDR3 is TGTGCCAGCAGTCTGAACGACAGAAAAAAACTGTTTTTT. It is translated as CASSLNDRKKLFF.

V gene TRBV28 combines with J gene TRBJ1-4, with D maybe TRBD1 (6 bases). Germline V gene data show CDR1 as MDHEN and CDR2 as SYDVKM. The CDR3 sequence is 13 residues long. CDR3 coding DNA: TGTGCGTTGCAGGGGACCGGGGGTGAAAAACTGTTTTTT. Its protein product is CALQGTGGEKLFF.

This clone appeared a few times. The V call is TRBV19, the J call TRBJ1-5; D possibly corresponds to TRBD1 (5 bases). Per the germline V gene, CDR1 is LNHDA and CDR2 is SQIVND (reference sequence). The CDR3 length is 14 residues. V lost 2 bases, J lost 5 bases, and 10 bases lay in between. CDR3 sequence: CASSIQGPDQPQHF. CDR3 DNA sequence: TGTGCCAGTAGTATACAGGGACCGGATCAGCCCCAGCATTTT. Complete variable domain (other parts from reference TRBV19 and TRBJ1-5): DGGITQSPKYLFRKEGQNVTLSCEQNLNHDAMYWYRQDPGQGLRLIYYSQIVNDFQKGDIAEGYSVSREKKESFPLTVTSAQKNPTAFYLCASSIQGPDQPQHFGDGTRLSIL.

This clone was counted only a few times. The gene calls are TRBV28 and TRBJ2-3; D gene uncertain. The CDR3 is made up of 16 amino acids. V was cut by 5 bases and J by 7 bases, with 22 bases left in between. The germline V gene has CDR1 MDHEN and CDR2 SYDVKM. CDR3 sequence (DNA): TGTGCCAGCAGTCCCTCCCCCAGGTCGCCAGACAATACGCAGTATTTT. As protein: CASSPSPRSPDNTQYF.

This chain links TRBV15 with TRBJ2-4; 11 bases line up with TRBD2. The CDR3 is made up of 16 amino acids. In germline, CDR1 is LNHNV, CDR2 YYDKDF (reference sequence). J lost 4 bases, V lost 5 bases, and 7 bases had no gene match. CDR3 nucleotide sequence: TGTGCCACCAGCTTCAAACTAGCGGGAGATAAAAACATTCAGTACTTC. Translated: CATSFKLAGDKNIQYF.

This sequence joins TRBV5-1 and TRBJ2-1; no reliable D call. The CDR3 covers 14 residues. CDR1 and CDR2 (germline): SGHRS, YFSETQ. With 1 base removed from V and 2 bases from J, the gap between germline ends came to 7 bases. DNA of the CDR3: TGCGCCAGCAGCTTGCAGGAAACCTACAATGAGCAGTTCTTC. Its protein is CASSLQETYNEQFF.

The chain links TRBV28 to TRBJ2-3; 9 nucleotides align to TRBD1. V dropped 6 bases and J dropped 2; count of bases not matched to a gene: 12. Germline lookup yields CDR1 MDHEN and CDR2 SYDVKM. This CDR3 has 17 amino acids. The CDR3 spells CASRTHRTGVFTDTQYF. The CDR3 nucleotides are TGTGCCAGCAGGACCCACAGGACAGGGGTATTCACAGATACGCAGTATTTT. Combining the CDR3 with reference TRBV28 and TRBJ2-3 gives the whole variable domain DVKVTQSSRYLVKRTGEKVFLECVQDMDHENMFWYRQDPGLGLRLIYFSYDVKMKEKGDIPEGYSVSREKKERFSLILESASTNQTSMYLCASRTHRTGVFTDTQYFGPGTRLTVL.

By share, this clone counts as medium-sized. The sample contains more than one DNA sequence encoding this CDR3. The rearrangement joins TRBV11-3 to TRBJ1-3, with 8 bases identical to TRBD1. The germline V gene has CDR1 SGHNT and CDR2 YENEEA. V trimming: 4 bases; J trimming: 2 bases; junction bases outside the gene matches: 4. This CDR3 contains 15 residues. The CDR3 spells CASSSDRVPGNTIYF. DNA of the CDR3: TGTGCCAGCAGCTCGGACAGGGTTCCTGGAAACACCATATATTTT.

In this sample, this clone turned up a few times. This sequence joins TRBV29-1 and TRBJ2-1; D remains ambiguous. CDR1 SQVTM and CDR2 ANQGSEA come from the germline V gene. V was trimmed by 6 bases and J by 6 bases, leaving 12 bases between them. The CDR3 spans 12 residues. CDR3 in amino acids: CSVRPVGNEQFF. The CDR3 bases are TGCAGCGTGCGACCGGTGGGCAATGAGCAGTTCTTC.

In its sample, this clone was seen a few times. The rearrangement joins TRBV6-8 to TRBJ1-4; TRBD1 is a possible D gene (6 bases). The CDR3 runs to 16 residues. V was shortened by 5 bases and J by 1 base, with 14 bases between the two germline ends. The germline gives CDR1 MNHGY, CDR2 SAAAGT. The CDR3: CASSGGYRVTNEKLFF. In DNA form, the CDR3 reads TGTGCCAGCAGTGGAGGTTACAGGGTAACTAATGAAAAACTGTTTTTT.

In this sample, this clone turned up a few times. The V and J genes are TRBV19 and TRBJ1-2; D may be TRBD1 (6 bases). Trimming took off 5 bases at V and 5 bases at J, with 12 bases between the two ends. The V gene's germline CDR1 is LNHDA and CDR2 SQIVND (reference sequence). This CDR3 is built from 13 residues. CDR3: CASSPGQGYGYTF. The DNA of the CDR3 is TGTGCCAGTAGTCCGGGACAAGGATATGGCTACACCTTC.